Sequencing of this T cell receptor beta chain was carried out in a study of shared clonotypes between healthy human individuals. The CDR3 sequence is 15 residues long. Germline CDR1 reads SGHTS; CDR2 reads YDEGEE. Trimming cost V 4 bases and J 6 bases; bases outside gene matches: 8. Unsorted PBMC replicate PCRs drew on roughly 290 ng DNA, representing approximately 27,000 T cell genomes. TCRdb's table, derived via immunoSEQ multiplex PCR, lists solely in-frame clones and lacks some. The table records 470,000 or so clones, approximately 84% of them present only once. The source of this sequence is a woman aged 40 to 50 in good health. Some clones in this sample may be carry-over from other donors' samples. This sequence joins TRBV5-8 and TRBJ1-5; TRBD1 agrees at 9 bases. Sequenced: PBMCs. CDR3: CASSRDRETGQPQHF. CDR3 coding DNA: TGTGCCAGCAGCAGGGACAGGGAGACGGGTCAGCCCCAGCATTTT. Using reference TRBV5-8 and TRBJ1-5 for the parts outside the CDR3, the full variable domain is EAGVTQSPTHLIKTRGQQATLRCSPISGHTSVYWYQQALGLGLQFLLWYDEGEERNRGNFPPRFSGRQFPNYSSELNVNALELEDSALYLCASSRDRETGQPQHFGDGTRLSIL.